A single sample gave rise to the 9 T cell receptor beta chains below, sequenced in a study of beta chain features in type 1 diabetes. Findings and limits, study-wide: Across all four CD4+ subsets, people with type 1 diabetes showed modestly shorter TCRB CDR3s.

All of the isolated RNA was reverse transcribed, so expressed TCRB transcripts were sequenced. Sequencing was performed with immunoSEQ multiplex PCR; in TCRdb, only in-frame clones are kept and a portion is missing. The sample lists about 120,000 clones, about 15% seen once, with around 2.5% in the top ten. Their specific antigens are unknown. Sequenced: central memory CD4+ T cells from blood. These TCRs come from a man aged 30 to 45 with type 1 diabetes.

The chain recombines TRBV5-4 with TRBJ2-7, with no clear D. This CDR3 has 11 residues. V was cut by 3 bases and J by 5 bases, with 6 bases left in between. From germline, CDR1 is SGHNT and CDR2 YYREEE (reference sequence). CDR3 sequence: CASSSQHEQYF. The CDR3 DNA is TGTGCCAGCAGCTCACAGCACGAGCAGTACTTC.

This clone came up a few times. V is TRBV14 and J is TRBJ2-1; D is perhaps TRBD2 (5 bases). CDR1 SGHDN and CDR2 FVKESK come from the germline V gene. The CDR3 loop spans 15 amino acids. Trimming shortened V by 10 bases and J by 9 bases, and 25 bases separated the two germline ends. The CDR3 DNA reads TGTGCCACCGAGGCCCGGACGGGAACTCGTGGTGAGCAGTTCTTC. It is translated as CATEARTGTRGEQFF.

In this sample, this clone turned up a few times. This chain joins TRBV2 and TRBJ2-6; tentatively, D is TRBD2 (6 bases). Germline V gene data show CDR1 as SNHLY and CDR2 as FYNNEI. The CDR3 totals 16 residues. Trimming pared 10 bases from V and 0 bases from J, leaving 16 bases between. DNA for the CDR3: TGTGCCACCCAACCGGGAGAATTCTCTGGGGCCAACGTCCTGACTTTC. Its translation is CATQPGEFSGANVLTF. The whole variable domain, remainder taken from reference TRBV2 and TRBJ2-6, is EPEVTQTPSHQVTQMGQEVILRCVPISNHLYFYWYRQILGQKVEFLVSFYNNEISEKSEIFDDQFSVERPDGSNFTLKIRSTKLEDSAMYFCATQPGEFSGANVLTFGAGSRLTVL.

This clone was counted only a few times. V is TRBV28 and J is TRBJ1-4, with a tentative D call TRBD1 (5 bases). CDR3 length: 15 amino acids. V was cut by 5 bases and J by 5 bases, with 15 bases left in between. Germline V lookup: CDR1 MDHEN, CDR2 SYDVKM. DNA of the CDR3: TGTGCCAGCAGTGCCCCCCAGGGCGGGAATGAAAAACTGTTTTTT. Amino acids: CASSAPQGGNEKLFF.

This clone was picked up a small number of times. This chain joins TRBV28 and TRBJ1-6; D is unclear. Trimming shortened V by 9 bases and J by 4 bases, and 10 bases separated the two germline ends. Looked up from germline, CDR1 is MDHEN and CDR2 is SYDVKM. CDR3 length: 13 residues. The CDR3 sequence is CASVGLYNSPLHF. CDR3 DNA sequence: TGTGCCAGTGTAGGGTTATATAATTCACCCCTCCACTTT.

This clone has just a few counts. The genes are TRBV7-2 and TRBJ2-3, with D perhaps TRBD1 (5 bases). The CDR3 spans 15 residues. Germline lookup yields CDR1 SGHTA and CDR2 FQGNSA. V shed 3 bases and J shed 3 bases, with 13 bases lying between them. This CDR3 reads CASSFGRAGTDTQYF. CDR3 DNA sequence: TGTGCCAGCAGCTTCGGCAGGGCAGGGACAGATACGCAGTATTTT.

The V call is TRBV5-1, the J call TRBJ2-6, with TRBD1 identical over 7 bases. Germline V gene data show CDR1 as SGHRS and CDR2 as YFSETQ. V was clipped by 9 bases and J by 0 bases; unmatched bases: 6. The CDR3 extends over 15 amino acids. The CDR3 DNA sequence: TGCGCCACGGGGACAGATCTCTCTGGGGCCAACGTCCTGACTTTC. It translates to CATGTDLSGANVLTF.

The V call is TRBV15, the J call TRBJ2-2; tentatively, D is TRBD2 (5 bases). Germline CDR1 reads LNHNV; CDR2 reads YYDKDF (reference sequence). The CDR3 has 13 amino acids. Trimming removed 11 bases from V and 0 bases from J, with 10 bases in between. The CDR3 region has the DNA TGTGCCGTGACGGACTCGAACACCGGGGAGCTGTTTTTT. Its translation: CAVTDSNTGELFF.

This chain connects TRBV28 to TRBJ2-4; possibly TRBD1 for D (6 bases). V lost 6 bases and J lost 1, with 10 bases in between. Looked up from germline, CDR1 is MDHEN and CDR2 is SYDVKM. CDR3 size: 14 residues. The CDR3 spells CASRKQGAKNIQYF. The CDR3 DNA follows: TGTGCCAGCAGGAAACAGGGTGCCAAAAACATTCAGTACTTC.